This TCR beta chain is drawn from a study of T cells after somatic rescue of genetic block. Produced via immunoSEQ multiplex PCR; TCRdb's table is partial and in-frame only. In the table there are approximately 67,000 clones, about 91% of which are singletons. CDR1 SNHLY and CDR2 FYNNEI come from the germline V gene. V lost 7 bases, J lost 5 bases, and 8 bases stayed unmatched. The CDR3 runs 15 residues. Sequences were obtained from peripheral blood mononuclear cells (PBMCs). The TCR originated in a man aged 35-49 years. The genes are TRBV2 and TRBJ2-5; 12 nucleotides agree with TRBD2. In DNA, the CDR3 is TGTGCCAGCATACTAGCGGGAGGCCCAGGGGAGACCCAGTACTTC. This codes for CASILAGGPGETQYF.